A selection of T cell receptor beta chains follows, all from one sample in a study of human T cells and chemical hapten exposure. TCRdb analysed the RACE reads with MiXCR anew, one entry per CDR3 protein. Altogether around 92,000 distinct CDR3 sequences are present, approximately 10% being singletons, with the ten largest covering under 3.5%. Sample: whole blood, taken in connection with sensitization to the hapten diphenylcyclopropenone (DPC). The receptor source for this set is a woman aged 55 to 70 with alopecia areata. Some clones in this sample may be carry-over from other donors' samples. Both conserved end residues are part of each CDR3. A D gene is named only where the DNA matches it firmly. Only some rows state a clone size, as once, few, many or a class for expanded clones.

j_gene,abundance,v_gene,len,d_gene,CDR3nt,CDR3aa
TRBJ2-7,many,TRBV6-5,12,.,TGTGCCAGTGCGACAGTCAGGTACGAGCAGTACTTC,CASATVRYEQYF
TRBJ1-2,many,TRBV7-9,15,TRBD1,TGTGCCAGCAGCTACGGACAGGGTGAAGGGGGAGGCTACACCTTC,CASSYGQGEGGGYTF
TRBJ2-5,.,TRBV6-1,11,.,TGTGCCAACAGTGAACAAGAGACCCAGTACTTC,CANSEQETQYF
TRBJ2-7,few,TRBV7-2,15,.,TGTGCCAGCAGCTTCGAGGCTGCATTCGCATACGAGCAGTACTTC,CASSFEAAFAYEQYF
TRBJ1-5,many,TRBV29-1,13,.,TGCAGCGTTGTCGGGGGCTTGAATCAGCCCCAGCATTTT,CSVVGGLNQPQHF
TRBJ2-1,many,TRBV11-2,12,.,TGTGCCAGCAGCTTAGACGGGACAGAGCAGTTCTTC,CASSLDGTEQFF
TRBJ2-7,.,TRBV2,15,.,TGTGCCAGCAGTGATGGGACTCACCTAGCCTACGAGCAGTACTTC,CASSDGTHLAYEQYF
TRBJ2-1,few,TRBV6-2/TRBV6-3,17,TRBD2,TGTGCCAGCAGTTCGTCTAGCGGGGGGGCCGTGTACAATGAGCAGTTCTTC,CASSSSSGGAVYNEQFF
TRBJ1-5,many,TRBV7-2,15,.,TGTGCCAGCAGCTTAGCGAGGGACAATTATCAGCCCCAGCATTTT,CASSLARDNYQPQHF
TRBJ1-1,.,TRBV10-1,13,.,TGCGCCAGCAGGACAGACATGAACACTGAAGCTTTCTTT,CASRTDMNTEAFF
TRBJ2-1,many,TRBV20-1,13,.,TGCAGTGCTAATAAACGGACTTACAATGAGCAGTTCTTC,CSANKRTYNEQFF
TRBJ1-2,few,TRBV20-1,15,.,TGCAGTCCCGACCCGGACAGTTATTCTAACTATGGCTACACCTTC,CSPDPDSYSNYGYTF
TRBJ2-1,.,TRBV14,13,.,TGTGCCAGCAGCCAAGAACTGTACAATGAGCAGTTCTTC,CASSQELYNEQFF
TRBJ2-3,many,TRBV27,15,.,TGTGCCAGCAGTTTCGCTGGGCCCTTCACAGATACGCAGTATTTT,CASSFAGPFTDTQYF
TRBJ2-3,many,TRBV3-1,15,.,TGTGCCAGCAGCCACGACGTCGGGGCCACAGATACGCAGTATTTT,CASSHDVGATDTQYF
TRBJ2-5,.,TRBV2,12,.,TGTGCCAGCAGTGAACTAGCGGAGACCCAGTACTTC,CASSELAETQYF
TRBJ1-1,many,TRBV7-9,14,TRBD1,TGTGCCAGCAGCTTTCTGACAGGGGGCACTGAAGCTTTCTTT,CASSFLTGGTEAFF
TRBJ2-2,.,TRBV5-1,14,.,TGCGCCAGCAGCTCTACCCTCTTTCCCGGGGAGCTGTTTTTT,CASSSTLFPGELFF
TRBJ2-5,.,TRBV20-1,14,TRBD2,TGCAGTGCTAGTTATCAAGCGGGGGCGGAGACCCAGTACTTC,CSASYQAGAETQYF
TRBJ1-2,few,TRBV11-1,13,TRBD1,TGTGCCAGCAGCCAACAGGGGGTTAATGGCTACACCTTC,CASSQQGVNGYTF
TRBJ2-7,.,TRBV3-1,14,.,TGTGCCAGCAGCCAAGATGGGGGGTTGAACGAGCAGTACTTC,CASSQDGGLNEQYF
TRBJ2-7,few,TRBV18,13,.,TGTGCCAGCTCACCAGGGGCACCCTACGAGCAGTACTTC,CASSPGAPYEQYF
TRBJ2-5,.,TRBV3-2,20,.,TGTGCCAGCAGCCAAGTAATCTTCGCTAGCGGGGGTTCCCCCCGGGAGACCCAGTACTTC,CASSQVIFASGGSPRETQYF
TRBJ2-7,many,TRBV20-1,15,.,TGCAGTGCTAGAGATCGGTGGCGCATCCCCTACGAGCAGTACTTC,CSARDRWRIPYEQYF
TRBJ1-2,.,TRBV29-1,11,TRBD1,TGCAGCGTGGAGGGGGCGGATGGCTACACCTTC,CSVEGADGYTF
TRBJ2-5,.,TRBV6-6,14,.,TGTGCCAGCAGTTACGAAAGGCAGCAAGAGACCCAGTACTTC,CASSYERQQETQYF
TRBJ2-2,many,TRBV7-9,14,.,TGTGCCAGCAGCTTAGAGGCCCCTCCAGGGGAGCTGTTTTTT,CASSLEAPPGELFF
TRBJ1-2,.,TRBV2,17,.,TGTGCCAGCAGTCATCGACAGGTTAATCGGATAGGGTATGGCTACACCTTC,CASSHRQVNRIGYGYTF
TRBJ1-6,many,TRBV7-3,14,TRBD1,TGTGCCAGCAGCTTACAGGGGGCAGGGTCACCCCTCCACTTT,CASSLQGAGSPLHF
TRBJ2-3,many,TRBV5-1,16,TRBD2,TGCGCCAGCAGCTTTACCGGGACTAGCGCGGCAGATACGCAGTATTTT,CASSFTGTSAADTQYF
TRBJ1-2,many,TRBV6-6,16,.,TGTGCCAGCAGTTACCACAGACCGGACCTGGACTATGGCTACACCTTC,CASSYHRPDLDYGYTF
TRBJ1-3,many,TRBV5-1,14,.,TGCGCCAGCAGCTATGGGGACTCTGGAAACACCATATATTTT,CASSYGDSGNTIYF
TRBJ2-7,few,TRBV5-5,15,.,TGTGCCAGCAGCTTGCATGTAGCGGATTCCTACGAGCAGTACTTC,CASSLHVADSYEQYF
TRBJ2-1,many,TRBV6-6,15,TRBD2,TGTGCCAGCAGTCCGGGGGGGCCGTACGGCAATGAGCAGTTCTTC,CASSPGGPYGNEQFF
TRBJ2-1,.,TRBV7-8,15,TRBD1,TGTGCCAGCAGCCCCCGGGACAGGCCTCTCAATGAGCAGTTCTTC,CASSPRDRPLNEQFF
TRBJ2-2,.,TRBV7-2,15,TRBD1,TGTGCCAGCAGCTCCGGGACAGGGATCACCGGGGAGCTGTTTTTT,CASSSGTGITGELFF
TRBJ1-2,.,TRBV20-1,15,.,TGCAGTGCTAGAGATGCCAGAGACCCTAACTATGGCTACACCTTC,CSARDARDPNYGYTF
TRBJ2-5,.,TRBV7-9,16,TRBD2,TGTGCCAGCAGCCACCCTTCAGCGGGGGAGGGGGAGACCCAGTACTTC,CASSHPSAGEGETQYF